The 29 T cell receptor beta chains below all came from one sample that was sequenced in a study of T cells in Graves' hyperthyroidism and ophthalmopathy. RNA transcripts yielded amplified TCR beta CDR3 regions. Carried out on the TCR CDR3, a first-round RT-PCR used the HTBI primer set. Each CDR3 protein gets one entry after TCRdb re-called the multiplex PCR reads with MiXCR. The sample has approximately 520,000 distinct CDR3 sequences, 20% seen once. The material sequenced was blood. All receptors derive from a man aged 18 to 30 with Graves' hyperthyroidism.

This clonotype occurred many times. This chain links TRBV28 with TRBJ2-7; TRBD2 agrees at 12 bases. CDR1 and CDR2 (germline): MDHEN, SYDVKM. This CDR3 is 19 amino acids long. V trimming: 4 bases; J trimming: 2 bases; junction bases outside the gene matches: 15. The CDR3 DNA follows: TGTGCCAGCAGTTCCGGACACAAACTAGCGGGGGGCATCCCCTACGAGCAGTACTTC. The encoded protein is CASSSGHKLAGGIPYEQYF.

The sample holds many counts of this clonotype. This rearrangement joins TRBV6-5 to TRBJ2-2, with D unresolved. This CDR3 has 13 residues. Per the germline V gene, CDR1 is MNHEY and CDR2 is SVGAGI. V was clipped by 5 bases and J by 8 bases, with 12 bases between them. Here the CDR3 reads CASSNPTWGELFF. CDR3 DNA sequence: TGTGCCAGCAGTAACCCGACTTGGGGGGAGCTGTTTTTT.

Ten or more counts support this clonotype. The chain is built from TRBV5-1 and TRBJ2-7; either TRBD1 or TRBD2 may supply D (5 bases each). V was clipped by 3 bases and J by 3 bases, with 10 bases between them. CDR1 is SGHRS and CDR2 is YFSETQ in the germline V gene. CDR3 length: 13 residues. The CDR3 coding sequence is TGCGCCAGCAGCTGGGACGGGAACTACGAGCAGTACTTC. Encoded protein: CASSWDGNYEQYF.

This clonotype came up once. V and J are TRBV6-1 and TRBJ2-6; D is possibly TRBD1 (6 bases). The CDR3 runs to 16 residues. V was cut by 6 bases and J by 2 bases, with 14 bases left in between. CDR1 is MNHNS and CDR2 is SASEGT in the germline V gene. In nucleotides, the CDR3 is TGTGCCAGCAGCCATGAAGGGGGTACTGGGGCCAACGTCCTGACTTTC. Residues: CASSHEGGTGANVLTF.

This clonotype was counted many times. The chain joins TRBV9 to TRBJ2-5; D is unclear. The CDR3 consists of 13 residues. Germline CDR1 and CDR2: SGDLS and YYNGEE. Trimming shortened V by 0 bases and J by 3 bases, and 6 bases separated the two germline ends. The CDR3 loop is CASSVGLKETQYF. CDR3 nucleotides: TGTGCCAGCAGCGTAGGATTAAAAGAGACCCAGTACTTC.

This clonotype was counted ten times or more. This chain joins TRBV12-3 or TRBV12-4 and TRBJ2-7; maybe TRBD1 (5 bases). Trimming cost V 3 bases and J 1 base, with 10 bases left between them. The CDR3 contains 14 residues. CDR3 region: CASSLGQASYEQYF. CDR3 nucleotide sequence: TGTGCCAGCAGTTTGGGGCAGGCTTCCTACGAGCAGTACTTC.

For this clonotype: This clone may be a read error of a much larger clone one base away. The genes are TRBV19 and TRBJ1-1; 9 bases agree with TRBD1. The CDR3 contains 13 residues. The J segment lost 12 bases and the V segment lost 3 bases, leaving 8 bases of the junction unmatched. Germline V gene lookup returns CDR1 LNHDA and CDR2 SQIVND (reference sequence). For the CDR3, the DNA is TGTGCCAGTAGTATGGGGCCGGGACAGGGATCTTTCTTT. This sequence encodes CASSMGPGQGSFF. Looking up the rest from reference TRBV19 and TRBJ1-1 gives the full variable domain: DGGITQSPKYLFRKEGQNVTLSCEQNLNHDAMYWYRQDPGQGLRLIYYSQIVNDFQKGDIAEGYSVSREKKESFPLTVTSAQKNPTAFYLCASSMGPGQGSFFGQGTRLTVV.

This clonotype was recorded many times. The chain's CDR3 is CASSEQFNTEAFF. The DNA for the CDR3 is TGTGCCAGCAGTGAACAGTTTAACACTGAAGCTTTCTTT. This chain links TRBV2 with TRBJ1-1, with unresolved D. The CDR3 is 13 amino acids. V lost 2 bases and J lost 2, with 6 bases in between. CDR1 SNHLY and CDR2 FYNNEI come from the germline V gene.

This clonotype has a handful of counts. The chain couples TRBV4-1 to TRBJ2-7; D is perhaps TRBD1 (5 bases). The ends were cut back, 0 bases at V and 3 bases at J, with 12 bases in the middle. Germline assignment: CDR1 MGHRA and CDR2 YSYEKL. The CDR3 sequence is 15 residues long. CDR3 residues: CASSQDGREDYEQYF. Here the CDR3 DNA reads TGCGCCAGCAGCCAAGATGGCAGGGAAGACTACGAGCAGTACTTC.

The sample holds many counts of this clonotype. This chain connects TRBV28 to TRBJ2-7; 9 positions agree with TRBD2. Unmatched junction bases numbered 5, after V lost 6 bases and J lost 2 bases. The CDR3 is made up of 14 amino acids. Germline CDR1 and CDR2: MDHEN and SYDVKM. The CDR3 reads CASRISGGPYEQYF. CDR3 DNA: TGTGCCAGCAGAATTAGCGGGGGCCCCTACGAGCAGTACTTC.

This clonotype has ten or more counts. This chain joins TRBV11-1 and TRBJ2-2; TRBD1 matches 7 bases. CDR3 length: 17 residues. The ends lost 2 bases at V and 3 bases at J; junction bases unmatched: 9. Per the germline V gene, CDR1 is SGHAT and CDR2 is FQDESV (reference sequence). This chain's CDR3 is CASSLYPRGSDTGELFF. As DNA, the CDR3 is TGTGCCAGCAGCTTATATCCCAGGGGGTCGGACACCGGGGAGCTGTTTTTT.

A few counts support this clonotype. This sequence joins TRBV5-1 and TRBJ1-1; 8 bases are shared with TRBD1. The J segment lost 1 base and the V segment lost 1 base, leaving 12 bases of the junction unmatched. Germline loops: CDR1 SGHRS, CDR2 YFSETQ. The CDR3 extends over 18 amino acids. CDR3 coding DNA: TGCGCCAGCAGCTTGTTGGCAGGGGGCGACGGAAAGAACACTGAAGCTTTCTTT. Translation gives CASSLLAGGDGKNTEAFF.

The rearrangement links TRBV6-9 to TRBJ1-2, with TRBD1 matching over 7 bases. From germline, CDR1 is MNHGY and CDR2 SVAAGI. The J segment lost 4 bases and the V segment lost 3 bases, leaving 8 bases of the junction unmatched. CDR3 length: 15 amino acids. The CDR3 sequence is CASSYRTGEGYGYTF. Here the CDR3 DNA reads TGTGCCAGCAGTTACCGGACAGGCGAGGGCTATGGCTACACCTTC.

Of note for this clonotype: This may stem from a read error, because a much larger clone lies one nucleotide away. The rearrangement joins TRBV7-9 to TRBJ2-2; no clear D gene. Germline V lookup: CDR1 SEHNR, CDR2 FQNEAQ (reference sequence). The ends were cut back, 1 base at V and 6 bases at J, with 12 bases in the middle. CDR3 length: 15 residues. In nucleotides, the CDR3 is TGTGCCAGCAGCTTAGTGGTCAGCTTAGCCGGGGAGCTGTTTTTT. Its translation is CASSLVVSLAGELFF.

There are many counts of this clonotype. The J gene is TRBJ1-1, the V gene TRBV6-2 or TRBV6-3, with unresolved D. The V gene lost 6 bases and the J gene lost 1 base, with 15 bases spanning the gap. The CDR3 is 15 residues long. In germline, CDR1 is MNHEY, CDR2 SVGEGT. The CDR3 DNA sequence: TGTGCCAGCAGACTCAGATTGACCGCGAACACTGAAGCTTTCTTT. Its protein is CASRLRLTANTEAFF.

This clonotype was counted ten times or more. The J gene is TRBJ2-5, the V gene TRBV28; perhaps TRBD2 as D (5 bases). Germline V gene sequence: CDR1 MDHEN, CDR2 SYDVKM. V was shortened by 5 bases and J by 6 bases, with 16 bases between the two germline ends. The CDR3 is made up of 14 amino acids. The CDR3 nucleotides are TGTGCCAGCAGTCGCCTTCAAGCGGTAAAGACCCAGTACTTC. Translating it yields CASSRLQAVKTQYF.

This clonotype was seen ten or more times. As DNA, the CDR3 is TGTGCCAGCAGTCAGAGTTATCGGGTCTCCAATCAGCCCCAGCATTTT. Translated: CASSQSYRVSNQPQHF. The chain combines TRBV3-1 with TRBJ1-5; no definite D call. Germline V CDR1 and CDR2: LGHDT, YNNKEL (reference sequence). The V gene lost 6 bases and the J gene lost 3 bases, with 18 bases spanning the gap. CDR3 size: 16 residues.

Many counts were recorded for this clonotype. The chain employs TRBV12-3 or TRBV12-4 and TRBJ1-1, with TRBD1 as a possible D gene (5 bases). Trimming took 3 bases from V and 5 from J, leaving 10 bases between them. CDR3 length equals 13 residues. The CDR3 spells CASSLSGDTEAFF. In DNA, the CDR3 is TGTGCCAGCAGTTTGTCGGGGGATACTGAAGCTTTCTTT.

The chain uses TRBV11-2 and TRBJ1-5, with D tentatively TRBD1 (6 bases). Deletions cut 0 bases from V and 3 bases from J, with 9 bases between. The CDR3 totals 15 residues. Germline assignment: CDR1 SGHAT and CDR2 FQNNGV. Here the CDR3 DNA reads TGTGCCAGCAGCTTAGAACAGGGCGTCAATCAGCCCCAGCATTTT. The encoded protein is CASSLEQGVNQPQHF. Together with reference TRBV11-2 and TRBJ1-5, the CDR3 gives the full variable domain: EAGVAQSPRYKIIEKRQSVAFWCNPISGHATLYWYQQILGQGPKLLIQFQNNGVVDDSQLPKDRFSAERLKGVDSTLKIQPAKLEDSAVYLCASSLEQGVNQPQHFGDGTRLSIL.

This clonotype showed up many times. The gene calls are TRBV28 and TRBJ2-5, with D tentatively TRBD1 (6 bases). The length of the CDR3 is 14 residues. V lost 8 bases and J 5 bases, leaving 18 bases between the germline ends. The germline V gene has CDR1 MDHEN and CDR2 SYDVKM. CDR3 DNA sequence: TGTGCCAGCCAGTTAAGAGGGGGTTGGGAGACCCAGTACTTC. The encoded protein is CASQLRGGWETQYF.

This clonotype appeared many times. V usage is TRBV5-1 and J usage is TRBJ2-2; 7 bases align to TRBD1. With 6 bases clipped from V and 4 bases from J, the junction kept 0 bases outside the gene matches. CDR3 length: 12 amino acids. Germline CDR1 is SGHRS and CDR2 is YFSETQ. CDR3 bases: TGCGCCAGCAAGGGGGCCACCGGGGAGCTGTTTTTT. It specifies CASKGATGELFF.

This clonotype occurred many times. V usage is TRBV6-5 and J usage is TRBJ2-5; D gene unclear. Germline values: CDR1 MNHEY, CDR2 SVGAGI. The CDR3 extends over 16 amino acids. V was cut by 2 bases and J by 1 base, with 14 bases left in between. CDR3 loop: CASSYMRPAGQETQYF. CDR3 DNA: TGTGCCAGCAGTTACATGAGGCCAGCAGGCCAAGAGACCCAGTACTTC.

The sample holds a few counts of this clonotype. In DNA, the CDR3 is TGTGCCAGCAGCCAAGATTGGCCGATGAACACTGAAGCTTTCTTT. This gives the protein CASSQDWPMNTEAFF. The rearrangement uses TRBV3-1 and TRBJ1-1; D is uncertain. The CDR3 is 15 amino acids. V was clipped by 0 bases and J by 0 bases, with 8 bases between them. CDR1 is LGHDT and CDR2 is YNNKEL in the germline V gene (reference sequence).

This clonotype was seen repeatedly, ten times or more. This sequence joins TRBV6-5 and TRBJ2-5; the D gene could be TRBD1 or TRBD2 (5 bases each). With 6 bases removed from V and 4 bases from J, the gap between germline ends came to 21 bases. The germline CDR1 and CDR2 sequences are MNHEY and SVGAGI. The CDR3 contains 16 residues. The CDR3 DNA reads TGTGCCAGCAGGATCGTGGGACCGAGATTCGGAGAGACCCAGTACTTC. As protein: CASRIVGPRFGETQYF.

As to this clonotype: Possible read error: a much larger clone is one base away. The chain recombines TRBV4-2 with TRBJ2-7; possible D gene TRBD1, 8 bases. The CDR3 extends over 15 amino acids. Trimming removed 2 bases from V and 4 bases from J, with 15 bases in between. The germline V gene has CDR1 LGHNA and CDR2 YNFKEQ. The CDR3 spells CASSQSGGGGYEQYF. The CDR3 nucleotides read TGTGCCAGCAGCCAATCAGGGGGCGGGGGTTACGAGCAGTACTTC.

This clonotype was observed a few times. The rearrangement links TRBV11-2 to TRBJ2-2; D unresolved. The CDR3 extends over 14 amino acids. The germline gives CDR1 SGHAT, CDR2 FQNNGV. The V end was cut by 0 bases, the J end by 4 bases, with 6 bases between. The CDR3 nucleotides read TGTGCCAGCAGCTTAGAAGGGCTCACCGGGGAGCTGTTTTTT. Translated, it gives CASSLEGLTGELFF.

This clonotype was detected many times. The chain couples TRBV19 to TRBJ1-2, with D unresolved. The CDR3 consists of 13 residues. V lost 7 bases and J lost 8, with 17 bases in between. Germline V gives CDR1 LNHDA, CDR2 SQIVND (reference sequence). This CDR3 is CASMAGGSVGYTF. DNA of the CDR3: TGTGCCAGTATGGCCGGTGGATCAGTCGGCTACACCTTC.

Many counts were recorded for this clonotype. The genes are TRBV12-3 or TRBV12-4 and TRBJ2-7, with a tentative D call TRBD1 (6 bases). Trimming stripped 6 bases from V and 5 bases from J, with 8 bases between. This CDR3 is built from 11 residues. Here the CDR3 DNA reads TGTGCCAGCAGCCAGGGGAACGAGCAGTACTTC. It is translated as CASSQGNEQYF.

This clonotype was detected many times. This chain connects TRBV7-9 to TRBJ2-6; unclear D gene. V lost 0 bases, J lost 0 bases, and 9 bases lay in between. The germline gives CDR1 SEHNR, CDR2 FQNEAQ (reference sequence). The length of the CDR3 is 17 residues. CDR3 region: CASSLAGASSGANVLTF. Written as DNA, the CDR3 is TGTGCCAGCAGCTTAGCAGGTGCGAGCTCTGGGGCCAACGTCCTGACTTTC.